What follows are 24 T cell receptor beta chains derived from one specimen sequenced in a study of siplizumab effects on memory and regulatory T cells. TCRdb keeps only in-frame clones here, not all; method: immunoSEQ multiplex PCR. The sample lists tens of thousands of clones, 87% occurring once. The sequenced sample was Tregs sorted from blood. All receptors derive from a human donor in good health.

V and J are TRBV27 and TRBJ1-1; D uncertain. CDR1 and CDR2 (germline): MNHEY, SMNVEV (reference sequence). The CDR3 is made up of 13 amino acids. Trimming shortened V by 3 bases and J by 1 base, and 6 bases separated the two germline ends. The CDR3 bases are TGTGCCAGCAGTTTCTCCAAGAACACTGAAGCTTTCTTT. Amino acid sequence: CASSFSKNTEAFF.

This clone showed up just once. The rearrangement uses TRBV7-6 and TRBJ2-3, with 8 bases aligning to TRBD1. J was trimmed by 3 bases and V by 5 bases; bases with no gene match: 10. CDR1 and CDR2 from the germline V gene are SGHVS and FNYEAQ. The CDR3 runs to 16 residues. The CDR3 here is CASSPRQGAKTDTQYF. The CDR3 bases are TGTGCCAGCAGCCCGAGGCAGGGGGCGAAGACAGATACGCAGTATTTT.

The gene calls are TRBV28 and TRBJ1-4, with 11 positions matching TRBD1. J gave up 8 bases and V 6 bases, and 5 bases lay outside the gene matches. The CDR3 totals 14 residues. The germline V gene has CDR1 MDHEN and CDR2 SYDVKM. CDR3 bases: TGTGCCAGCAGGGGGACAGGGGGTAGGGAAAAACTGTTTTTT. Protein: CASRGTGGREKLFF.

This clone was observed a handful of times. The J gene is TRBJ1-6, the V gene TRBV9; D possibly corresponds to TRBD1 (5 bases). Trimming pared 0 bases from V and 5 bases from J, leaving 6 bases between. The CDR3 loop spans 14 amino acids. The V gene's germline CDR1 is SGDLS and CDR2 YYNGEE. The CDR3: CASSVAGDNSPLHF. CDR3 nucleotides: TGTGCCAGCAGCGTAGCGGGGGATAATTCACCCCTCCACTTT.

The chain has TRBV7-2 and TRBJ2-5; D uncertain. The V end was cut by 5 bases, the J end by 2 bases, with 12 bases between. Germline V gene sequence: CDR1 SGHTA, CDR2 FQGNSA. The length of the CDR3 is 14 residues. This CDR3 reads CASSLRTEQETQYF. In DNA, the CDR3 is TGTGCCAGCAGCCTAAGGACGGAACAAGAGACCCAGTACTTC.

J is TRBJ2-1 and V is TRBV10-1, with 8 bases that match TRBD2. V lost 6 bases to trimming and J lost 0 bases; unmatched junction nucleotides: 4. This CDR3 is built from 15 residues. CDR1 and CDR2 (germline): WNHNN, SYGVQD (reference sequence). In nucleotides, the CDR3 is TGCGCCAGCAGCCGACTAGCGCACTCCTACAATGAGCAGTTCTTC. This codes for CASSRLAHSYNEQFF.

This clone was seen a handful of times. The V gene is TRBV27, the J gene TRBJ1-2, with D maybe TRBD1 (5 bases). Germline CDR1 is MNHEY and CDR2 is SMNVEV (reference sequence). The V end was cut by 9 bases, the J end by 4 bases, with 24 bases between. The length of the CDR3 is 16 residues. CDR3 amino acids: CASTPSAAGTIYGYTF. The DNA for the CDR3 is TGTGCCAGTACCCCATCGGCGGCAGGGACGATCTATGGCTACACCTTC.

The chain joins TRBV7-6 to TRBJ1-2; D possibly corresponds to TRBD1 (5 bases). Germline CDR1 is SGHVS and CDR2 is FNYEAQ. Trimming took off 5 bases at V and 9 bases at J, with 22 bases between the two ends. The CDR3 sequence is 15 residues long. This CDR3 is CASSDHGGVFDSYTF. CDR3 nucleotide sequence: TGTGCCAGCAGCGATCACGGAGGGGTTTTTGATAGCTACACCTTC. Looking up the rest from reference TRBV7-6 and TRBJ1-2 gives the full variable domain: GAGVSQSPRYKVTKRGQDVALRCDPISGHVSLYWYRQALGQGPEFLTYFNYEAQQDKSGLPNDRFSAERPEGSISTLTIQRTEQRDSAMYRCASSDHGGVFDSYTFGSGTRLTVV.

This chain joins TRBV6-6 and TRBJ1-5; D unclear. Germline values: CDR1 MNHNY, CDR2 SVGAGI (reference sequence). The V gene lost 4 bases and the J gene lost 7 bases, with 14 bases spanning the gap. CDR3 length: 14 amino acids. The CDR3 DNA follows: TGTGCCAGCAGTTTGTCGGGGTCGAACCAGCCCCAGCATTTT. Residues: CASSLSGSNQPQHF.

This CDR3 is CAKPSSSPWDEQFF. CDR3 coding DNA: TGTGCCAAACCCTCGTCAAGCCCTTGGGATGAGCAGTTCTTC. V is TRBV7-6 and J is TRBJ2-1; D gene uncertain. The CDR3 covers 14 residues. Germline-derived CDR1 and CDR2 are SGHVS and FNYEAQ. Trimming left V 10 bases short and J 8 bases short, with 21 bases between. Full variable domain (remainder filled in from reference TRBV7-6 and TRBJ2-1): GAGVSQSPRYKVTKRGQDVALRCDPISGHVSLYWYRQALGQGPEFLTYFNYEAQQDKSGLPNDRFSAERPEGSISTLTIQRTEQRDSAMYRCAKPSSSPWDEQFFGPGTRLTVL.

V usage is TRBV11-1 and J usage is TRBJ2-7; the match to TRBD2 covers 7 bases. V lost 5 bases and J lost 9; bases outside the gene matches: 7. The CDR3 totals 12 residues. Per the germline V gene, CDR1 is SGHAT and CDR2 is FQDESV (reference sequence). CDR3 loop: CASSESGVGQYF. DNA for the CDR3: TGTGCCAGCAGCGAGAGCGGGGTCGGGCAGTACTTC.

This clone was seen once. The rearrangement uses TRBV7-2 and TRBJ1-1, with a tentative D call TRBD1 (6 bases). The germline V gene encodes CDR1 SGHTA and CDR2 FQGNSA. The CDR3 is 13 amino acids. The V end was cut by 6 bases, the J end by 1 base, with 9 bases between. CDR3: CASRRGPNTEAFF. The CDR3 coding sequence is TGTGCCAGCAGGCGGGGGCCGAACACTGAAGCTTTCTTT.

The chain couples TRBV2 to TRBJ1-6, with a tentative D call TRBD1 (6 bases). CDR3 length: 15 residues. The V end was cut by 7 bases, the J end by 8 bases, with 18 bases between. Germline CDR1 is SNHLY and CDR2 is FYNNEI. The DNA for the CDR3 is TGTGCCAGCACAACAGGGAGCCTTAGGTATTCACCCCTCCACTTT. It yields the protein CASTTGSLRYSPLHF.

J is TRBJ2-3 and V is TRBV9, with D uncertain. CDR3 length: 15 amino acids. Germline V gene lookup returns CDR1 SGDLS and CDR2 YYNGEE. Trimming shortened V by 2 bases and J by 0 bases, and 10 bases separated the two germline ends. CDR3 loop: CASSVQVLSTDTQYF. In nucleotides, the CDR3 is TGTGCCAGCAGCGTTCAGGTCCTGAGCACAGATACGCAGTATTTT.

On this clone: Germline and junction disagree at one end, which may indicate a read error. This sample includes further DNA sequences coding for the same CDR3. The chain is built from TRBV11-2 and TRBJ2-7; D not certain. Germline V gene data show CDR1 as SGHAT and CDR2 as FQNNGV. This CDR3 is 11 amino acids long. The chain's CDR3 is CASSPSYEQYF. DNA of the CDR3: TGCGCCAGCAGCCCCTCCTACGAGCAGTACTTC.

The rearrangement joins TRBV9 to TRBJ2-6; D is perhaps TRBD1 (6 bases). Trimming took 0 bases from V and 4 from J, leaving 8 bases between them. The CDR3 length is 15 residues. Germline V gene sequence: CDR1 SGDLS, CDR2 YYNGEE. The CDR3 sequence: CASSVVGAGANVLTF. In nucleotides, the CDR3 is TGTGCCAGCAGCGTAGTGGGGGCAGGGGCCAACGTCCTGACTTTC.

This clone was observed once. As DNA, the CDR3 is TGTGCCAGTAGTCTAAGCGGGGGGGTCCAAGAGACCCAGTACTTC. Residues: CASSLSGGVQETQYF. V is TRBV19 and J is TRBJ2-5; 10 bases match TRBD2. V lost 5 bases to trimming and J lost 1 base; unmatched junction nucleotides: 4. Germline CDR1 LNHDA, CDR2 SQIVND (reference sequence). This CDR3 has 15 amino acids.

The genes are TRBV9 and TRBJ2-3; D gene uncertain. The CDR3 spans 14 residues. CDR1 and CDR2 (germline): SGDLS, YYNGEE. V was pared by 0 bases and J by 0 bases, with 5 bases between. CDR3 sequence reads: CASSVGGSTDTQYF. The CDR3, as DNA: TGTGCCAGCAGCGTAGGGGGTAGCACAGATACGCAGTATTTT.

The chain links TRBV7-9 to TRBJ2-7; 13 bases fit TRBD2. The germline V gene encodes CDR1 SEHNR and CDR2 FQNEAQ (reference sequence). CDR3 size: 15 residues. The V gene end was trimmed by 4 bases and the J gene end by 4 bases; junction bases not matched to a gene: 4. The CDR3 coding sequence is TGTGCCAGCAGCTCGACGACTAGCGGGGGGTACGAGCAGTACTTC. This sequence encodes CASSSTTSGGYEQYF.

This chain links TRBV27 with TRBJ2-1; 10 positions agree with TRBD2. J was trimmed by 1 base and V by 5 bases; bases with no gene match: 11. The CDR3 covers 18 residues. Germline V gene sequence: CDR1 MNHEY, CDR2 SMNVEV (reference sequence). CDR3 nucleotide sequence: TGTGCCAGCAGTCCGTTCTTTAGTAGCGGGGGGTCCTACAATGAGCAGTTCTTC. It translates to CASSPFFSSGGSYNEQFF.

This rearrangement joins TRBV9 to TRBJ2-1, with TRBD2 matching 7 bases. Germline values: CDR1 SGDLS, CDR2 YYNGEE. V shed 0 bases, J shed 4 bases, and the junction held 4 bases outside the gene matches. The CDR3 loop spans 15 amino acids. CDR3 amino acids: CASSVVGGNYNEQFF. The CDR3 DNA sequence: TGTGCCAGCAGCGTAGTGGGGGGGAATTACAATGAGCAGTTCTTC.

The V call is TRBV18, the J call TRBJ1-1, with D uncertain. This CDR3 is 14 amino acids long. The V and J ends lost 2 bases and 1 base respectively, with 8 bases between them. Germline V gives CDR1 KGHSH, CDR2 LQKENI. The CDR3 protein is CASSPSQPNTEAFF. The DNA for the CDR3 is TGTGCCAGCTCACCATCCCAGCCGAACACTGAAGCTTTCTTT.

CDR3 DNA sequence: TGCGCCAGCAGCTTAATTCCTGCGATATCTGGGGCCAACGTCCTGACTTTC. Its translation: CASSLIPAISGANVLTF. The rearrangement uses TRBV5-1 and TRBJ2-6, with D unclear. The CDR3 has 17 amino acids. Trimming took 2 bases from V and 1 from J, leaving 13 bases between them. Germline CDR1 is SGHRS and CDR2 is YFSETQ.

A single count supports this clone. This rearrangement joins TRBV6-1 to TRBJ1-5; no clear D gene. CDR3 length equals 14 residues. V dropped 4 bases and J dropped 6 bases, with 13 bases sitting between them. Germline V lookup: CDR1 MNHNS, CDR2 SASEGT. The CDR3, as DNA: TGTGCCAGCAGTGGGTTTGGGGAACGTCAGCCCCAGCATTTT. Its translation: CASSGFGERQPQHF.